One sample yielded the 18 T cell receptor beta chains listed below, sequenced in a study of CXCR3-negative and CXCR3-positive naive CD8 T cells. Study-level points and caveats: Compared with CXCR3-negative naive cells, CXCR3-positive naive cells showed more hydrophobic TRB CDR3s.

The study made its TRB cDNA libraries by 5' RACE, adding UMI labels. TCRdb reanalyzed the 5' RACE reads, giving one entry per CDR3 protein sequence and no DNA. The sample table includes tens of thousands of distinct CDR3 sequences. These receptors have no identified antigens. Input material: naive CXCR3+ CD8+ T cells from blood. Noted subset: CD45RO-CCR7+CD27+CD95- naive CD8+ T cells expressing CXCR3 (TNR3+). The receptors come from a human donor in good health. Some clones in this sample may be carry-over from other donors' samples.

This rearrangement joins TRBV27 to TRBJ2-1; TCRdb reports TRBD2, a call that lacks DNA to check it against. In germline, CDR1 is MNHEY, CDR2 SMNVEV (reference sequence). The CDR3 has 11 residues. This chain's CDR3 is CASSLGHEQFF.

This chain links TRBV6-2 or TRBV6-3 with TRBJ2-5; TCRdb returns TRBD1, unconfirmable since there is no DNA. Germline CDR1 reads MNHEY; CDR2 reads SVGEGT. The CDR3 consists of 14 residues. CDR3 sequence: CASSPGRQVETQYF.

The V gene is TRBV7-9, the J gene TRBJ1-1. The CDR3 runs 18 residues. CDR1 is SEHNR and CDR2 is FQNEAQ in the germline V gene (reference sequence). CDR3 in amino acids: CASSPPGRQGGVNTEAFF.

The chain couples TRBV19 to TRBJ2-3. There are 14 residues in the CDR3. Per the germline V gene, CDR1 is LNHDA and CDR2 is SQIVND (reference sequence). This chain's CDR3 is CASSRRRPTDTQYF.

The V gene is TRBV19, the J gene TRBJ2-3. The CDR3 loop spans 15 amino acids. Germline-derived CDR1 and CDR2 are LNHDA and SQIVND (reference sequence). The CDR3 loop is CASSSSMRLSDTQYF.

The rearrangement uses TRBV7-9 and TRBJ2-1; with no DNA, the TCRdb D assignment of TRBD2 cannot be verified. This CDR3 region has 18 residues. The germline CDR1 and CDR2 sequences are SEHNR and FQNEAQ (reference sequence). The CDR3: CASSPIPLTSGGANEQFF.

The genes are TRBV11-3 and TRBJ2-3; TCRdb picks TRBD2, but there is no DNA to check that call. The CDR3 consists of 18 residues. Germline CDR1 is SGHNT and CDR2 is YENEEA. This CDR3 is CASSLGLGGDYYTDTQNF.

CDR3: CASSLLAGETDTQYF. The V and J genes are TRBV7-9 and TRBJ2-3; TCRdb designates TRBD2, a call that cannot be tested without DNA. The CDR3 is 15 amino acids. Looked up from germline, CDR1 is SEHNR and CDR2 is FQNEAQ (reference sequence). Variable domain in full (rest from reference TRBV7-9 and TRBJ2-3): DTGVSQNPRHKITKRGQNVTFRCDPISEHNRLYWYRQTLGQGPEFLTYFQNEAQLEKSRLLSDRFSAERPKGSFSTLEIQRTEQGDSAMYLCASSLLAGETDTQYFGPGTRLTVL.

The J gene is TRBJ2-7, the V gene TRBV14; the D call from TCRdb, TRBD1, cannot be confirmed without DNA. Germline CDR1 reads SGHDN; CDR2 reads FVKESK. The CDR3 runs 16 residues. The CDR3 sequence: CASSQDSGQNNYEQYF.

The CDR3 loop reads CSASLAGPGGTGELFF. This chain links TRBV29-1 with TRBJ2-2; TCRdb designates TRBD1, a call that cannot be tested without DNA. This CDR3 is built from 16 residues. Looked up from germline, CDR1 is SQVTM and CDR2 is ANQGSEA.

This chain connects TRBV4-3 to TRBJ2-2. Germline CDR1 and CDR2: LGHNA and YSLEER. The CDR3 covers 15 residues. The CDR3 reads CASSQDHLNTGELFF.

The V and J genes are TRBV6-1 and TRBJ2-2; TCRdb indicates TRBD1, and absent DNA this call remains unverified. The CDR3 is made up of 17 amino acids. Germline V lookup: CDR1 MNHNS, CDR2 SASEGT. The CDR3 loop is CASSKSGTDNLGGELFF.

This chain connects TRBV20-1 to TRBJ2-5. The CDR3 extends over 12 amino acids. CDR1 and CDR2 (germline): DFQATT, SNEGSKA (reference sequence). CDR3 sequence reads: CSARDRKETQYF.

This chain connects TRBV29-1 to TRBJ1-3. The CDR3 covers 16 residues. Germline V gene lookup returns CDR1 SQVTM and CDR2 ANQGSEA. The CDR3 protein is CSVEGEVLPAGNTIYF.

The rearrangement uses TRBV6-2 or TRBV6-3 and TRBJ1-2. This CDR3 has 14 residues. The V gene's germline CDR1 is MNHEY and CDR2 SVGEGT. Here the CDR3 reads CASRSHAPNYGYTF.

V usage is TRBV12-5 and J usage is TRBJ2-3. Germline V CDR1 and CDR2: LGHNT, FRNRAP. The CDR3 runs 14 residues. CDR3 protein: CASATAGWEDTQYF.

This chain joins TRBV7-3 and TRBJ2-7; lacking DNA, the TRBD1 call made by TCRdb goes unchecked. The CDR3 covers 15 residues. Germline CDR1 is SGHTA and CDR2 is FQGTGA. This chain's CDR3 is CASSLHGGASYEQYF. The variable domain in full, with the rest retrieved from reference TRBV7-3 and TRBJ2-7, is GAGVSQTPSNKVTEKGKYVELRCDPISGHTALYWYRQSLGQGPEFLIYFQGTGAADDSGLPNDRFFAVRPEGSVSTLKIQRTERGDSAVYLCASSLHGGASYEQYFGPGTRLTVT.

This chain links TRBV7-9 with TRBJ1-2; TCRdb outputs TRBD1, but without DNA this stays unchecked. This CDR3 contains 15 residues. CDR1 and CDR2 from the germline V gene are SEHNR and FQNEAQ (reference sequence). The CDR3 reads CASSTNGQDYYGYTF.